These 18 T cell receptor beta chains originate from one sample sequenced in a study of T cell responses to AZD1222 COVID-19 vaccine (dated by TCRdb to about 2021). Receptor libraries were prepared by the immunoSEQ multiplex PCR assay. TCRdb took over this immuneACCESS table, retaining in-frame rearrangements with V and J assigned. Such tables are incomplete; in checked studies, under half of the missing clones stem from an unresolved V gene, and the remainder is unexplained. The sample table shows some 150,000 clones, and 90% to 95% are seen once. The ten largest account for roughly 4.5% of the sample. The sample's time point label, in plain terms: baseline before first vaccination. The treatment or condition label here, explained by the study, means: meningococcal conjugate vaccine given as trial control. The specimen comprised peripheral blood, sampled on day 0 of MenACWY control vaccination. The receptors come from an adult in good health.

CDR3 nucleotide sequence: TGTGCCAGCAGCTTAATGGAAGATACGCAGTATTTT. Protein: CASSLMEDTQYF. V usage is TRBV11-3 and J usage is TRBJ2-3, with no clear D. Germline-derived CDR1 and CDR2 are SGHNT and YENEEA. Trimming stripped 2 bases from V and 5 bases from J, with 5 bases between. The CDR3 has 12 amino acids.

The gene calls are TRBV12-3 or TRBV12-4 and TRBJ1-1; D is ambiguous. CDR3 length equals 12 residues. Trimming stripped 3 bases from V and 6 bases from J, with 8 bases between. This chain's CDR3 is CASSLADSEAFF. The CDR3 DNA reads as TGTGCCAGCAGTTTGGCAGATTCTGAAGCTTTCTTT.

This clone has a handful of counts. The genes are TRBV9 and TRBJ2-7; the D call may be TRBD1 or TRBD2 (5 bases each). The CDR3 is made up of 15 amino acids. The ends were cut back, 0 bases at V and 12 bases at J, with 22 bases in the middle. From germline, CDR1 is SGDLS and CDR2 YYNGEE. Here the CDR3 DNA reads TGTGCCAGCAGCGTAGCCGGGACGGAGGTTGGATTGAGGTACTTC. This codes for CASSVAGTEVGLRYF.

Written as DNA, the CDR3 is TGTGCCGGAGTTCAGGGTGCATCCCTCCACTTT. Translating it yields CAGVQGASLHF. This chain uses TRBV30 with TRBJ1-6; D perhaps matches TRBD1 (5 bases). The CDR3 runs to 11 residues. In germline, CDR1 is GTSNPN, CDR2 SVGIG (reference sequence). V lost 8 bases and J lost 14, with 16 bases in between.

The rearrangement uses TRBV27 and TRBJ1-1; TRBD1 might be the D (6 bases). The CDR3 is 14 amino acids. CDR1 is MNHEY, CDR2 SMNVEV, per germline (reference sequence). V lost 3 bases and J lost 5, with 13 bases in between. Here the CDR3 DNA reads TGTGCCAGCAGTTTGAACAGGGTTGGGACTGAAGCTTTCTTT. Its protein is CASSLNRVGTEAFF.

V and J are TRBV7-3 and TRBJ2-1; 7 bases are a match to TRBD2. The CDR3 runs to 17 residues. Germline V CDR1 and CDR2: SGHTA, FQGTGA. V lost 4 bases and J lost 2; bases outside the gene matches: 11. The CDR3 DNA is TGTGCCAGCAGCTCGAGACTAGCTGGAGGACCCTACAATGAGCAGTTCTTC. Translated: CASSSRLAGGPYNEQFF.

V and J are TRBV30 and TRBJ2-7; 7 nucleotides line up with TRBD1. Germline trimming cut 2 bases from V and 5 bases from J; bases unmatched to any gene: 6. Germline CDR1 and CDR2: GTSNPN and SVGIG (reference sequence). CDR3 length equals 13 residues. The CDR3 nucleotides are TGTGCCTGGAGTATAACAGGGGTTGACGAGCAGTACTTC. Translation: CAWSITGVDEQYF.

This rearrangement joins TRBV19 to TRBJ2-5, with 7 bases identical to TRBD1. CDR1 is LNHDA and CDR2 is SQIVND in the germline V gene (reference sequence). J lost 4 bases, V lost 5 bases, and 7 bases had no gene match. The CDR3 consists of 14 residues. The CDR3 nucleotides read TGTGCCAGTAGTCCACTAGACAGGGTAGAGACCCAGTACTTC. As protein: CASSPLDRVETQYF.

The rearrangement links TRBV7-9 to TRBJ1-6, with unresolved D. The CDR3 is made up of 15 amino acids. Germline V gene data show CDR1 as SEHNR and CDR2 as FQNEAQ (reference sequence). V lost 1 base and J lost 7, with 11 bases in between. CDR3 loop: CASSLGAGLNSPLHF. The DNA for the CDR3 is TGTGCCAGCAGCTTAGGGGCAGGACTCAATTCACCCCTCCACTTT.

V is TRBV28 and J is TRBJ1-3; the D gene is possibly TRBD1 (6 bases). V lost 3 bases and J lost 4, with 10 bases in between. CDR3 length equals 14 residues. CDR1 and CDR2 (germline): MDHEN, SYDVKM. CDR3 loop: CASSFYRVGNTIYF. The DNA of the CDR3 is TGTGCCAGCAGTTTCTACAGGGTCGGAAACACCATATATTTT.

The V and J genes are TRBV11-2 and TRBJ2-3; no firm D call. V was clipped by 2 bases and J by 2 bases, with 11 bases between them. The CDR3 has 15 amino acids. Germline V gives CDR1 SGHAT, CDR2 FQNNGV. DNA of the CDR3: TGTGCCAGCAGCTTATCTGGCGGAAACACAGATACGCAGTATTTT. Protein product: CASSLSGGNTDTQYF. Supplemented by reference TRBV11-2 and TRBJ2-3, the full variable domain reads EAGVAQSPRYKIIEKRQSVAFWCNPISGHATLYWYQQILGQGPKLLIQFQNNGVVDDSQLPKDRFSAERLKGVDSTLKIQPAKLEDSAVYLCASSLSGGNTDTQYFGPGTRLTVL.

The genes are TRBV6-1 and TRBJ1-6, with D hard to call. The germline CDR1 and CDR2 sequences are MNHNS and SASEGT. Trimming removed 4 bases from V and 3 bases from J, with 16 bases in between. The CDR3 length is 17 residues. The CDR3 sequence: CASSARTHDLYNSPLHF. The CDR3 DNA reads as TGTGCCAGCAGTGCCCGAACCCATGATCTCTATAATTCACCCCTCCACTTT.

J is TRBJ1-3 and V is TRBV7-9; TRBD1 agrees at 10 bases. This CDR3 has 16 amino acids. The J segment lost 0 bases and the V segment lost 5 bases, leaving 4 bases of the junction unmatched. From germline, CDR1 is SEHNR and CDR2 FQNEAQ (reference sequence). This chain's CDR3 is CASSIGTGDSGNTIYF. CDR3 nucleotides: TGTGCCAGCAGCATCGGGACAGGGGACTCTGGAAACACCATATATTTT.

V is TRBV14 and J is TRBJ1-2; unclear D gene. Per the germline V gene, CDR1 is SGHDN and CDR2 is FVKESK. V was trimmed by 1 base and J by 6 bases, leaving 9 bases between them. The CDR3 is 13 residues long. The DNA of the CDR3 is TGTGCCAGCAGCCAAGCCCTCTTCCATGGCTACACCTTC. It specifies CASSQALFHGYTF.

The rearrangement joins TRBV12-5 to TRBJ2-1; 12 bases map to TRBD2. Germline lookup yields CDR1 LGHNT and CDR2 FRNRAP. V trimming: 4 bases; J trimming: 9 bases; junction bases outside the gene matches: 10. The CDR3 sequence is 16 residues long. CDR3 nucleotide sequence: TGTGCTAGTGGTTCCCACTCGACTAGCGGGAGAGTTGAGCAGTTCTTC. Protein product: CASGSHSTSGRVEQFF.

J is TRBJ1-5 and V is TRBV6-2 or TRBV6-3; D remains unclear. Germline lookup yields CDR1 MNHEY and CDR2 SVGEGT. V lost 2 bases, J lost 4 bases, and 6 bases lay in between. CDR3 size: 13 residues. The CDR3 reads CASSYDRNQPQHF. CDR3 DNA sequence: TGTGCCAGCAGTTACGATCGGAATCAGCCCCAGCATTTT.

The J gene is TRBJ1-1, the V gene TRBV29-1, with 7 bases identical to TRBD1. Trimming removed 4 bases from V and 12 bases from J; junction bases left unmatched: 8. The CDR3 is 11 amino acids. Germline CDR1 and CDR2: SQVTM and ANQGSEA. The CDR3 reads CSVGDSPLTFF. CDR3 nucleotides: TGCAGCGTTGGGGACAGCCCTTTAACTTTCTTT.

The V gene is TRBV5-1, the J gene TRBJ1-2; D unclear. V shed 0 bases and J shed 4 bases, with 10 bases lying between them. The CDR3 runs to 14 residues. Germline CDR1 and CDR2: SGHRS and YFSETQ. The CDR3 region has the DNA TGCGCCAGCAGCTTGGTTGGGGAGAGCTATGGCTACACCTTC. This gives the protein CASSLVGESYGYTF.